The text below deals with one TCR beta chain. The antigen is undetermined. TCRdb re-called the 5' RACE reads with MiXCR, one entry per CDR3 protein. The table has 400,000 to 550,000 distinct CDR3 sequences, 25% seen once; the top ten hold about 12%. The entry originates in a study of T-cell memory formation after mild COVID-19. Study summary: The two donors had largely donor-specific TCR clusters. General observations from the study: There was a balanced CD4/CD8 profile in clones contracting day 15 to 85, and later expanders leaned CD4+.

The CDR3 is made up of 14 amino acids. Germline values: CDR1 MGHDK, CDR2 SYGVNS. Trimming took 6 bases from V and 1 from J; bases not matched to a gene: 5. Sequenced material: PBMCs or a T cell subset sorted from them (not recorded which). The chain joins TRBV25-1 to TRBJ1-1, with 7 bases aligning to TRBD1. The receptor was isolated from an adult woman who had mild COVID-19 (a few samples of this study predate the infection). Cell type and time point are not known. The CDR3 sequence: CASRPTGANTEAFF. CDR3 nucleotide sequence: TGTGCCAGCAGACCTACAGGGGCGAACACTGAAGCTTTCTTT.